This TCR beta chain originates from a study of blood T cell repertoires in COVID-19. Produced via immunoSEQ multiplex PCR; TCRdb's table is partial and in-frame only. The sample lists roughly 300,000 clones, more than 75% occurring once. The junction had 5 bases not matched to a gene; V was cut back by 5 bases and J by 1 base. The V gene's germline CDR1 is SGHRS and CDR2 YFSETQ. The CDR3 totals 14 residues. V and J are TRBV5-1 and TRBJ1-1; 7 positions match TRBD1. The TCR sequence derives from a woman between 50 and 59 years old with acute or convalescent COVID-19. The sample was peripheral blood. For the CDR3, the DNA is TGCGCCAGCAGTACTGGGACAGCGAACACTGAAGCTTTCTTT. Amino acid sequence: CASSTGTANTEAFF.